This record concerns one T cell receptor beta chain sequence. This entry is derived from a study of beta chain features in type 1 diabetes. V dropped 2 bases and J dropped 5 bases, with 9 bases sitting between them. The V gene's germline CDR1 is LGHNA and CDR2 YSLEER. The CDR3 runs to 13 residues. The investigators reverse transcribed all of the isolated RNA, so they sequenced expressed TCRB transcripts. Data came from immunoSEQ multiplex PCR; TCRdb stores just in-frame clones and leaves some out. In the table there are about 220,000 clones, roughly 10% of which are singletons. V usage is TRBV4-3 and J usage is TRBJ1-2; D gene uncertain. The TCR comes from a man younger than 35 in good health. Sequenced: central memory CD4+ T cells from blood. As DNA, the CDR3 is TGCGCCAGCAGCCAACCGGGAGGATATGGCTACACCTTC. Its translation: CASSQPGGYGYTF.